Shown below are 21 T cell receptor beta chains from a single sample sequenced in a study of human T cells and chemical hapten exposure. TCRdb ran MiXCR on the RACE reads and lists one entry per CDR3 protein. Found here are approximately 260,000 distinct CDR3 sequences, roughly 7.7% of them singletons; the top ten hold more than 0.95%. Time point noted: pre-sensitization, week 0. As for treatment: therapeutic diphenylcyclopropenone sensitization with weekly scalp DPC. The source material was whole blood, sampled in connection with sensitization to the hapten diphenylcyclopropenone (DPC). The receptors here all came from a man younger than 30 with alopecia areata. Some clones in this sample may be carry-over from other donors' samples.

This chain links TRBV10-1 with TRBJ2-7; TRBD1 matches 9 bases. V was pared by 5 bases and J by 5 bases, with 10 bases of the junction left unmatched. This CDR3 spans 15 amino acids. Germline V gene lookup returns CDR1 WNHNN and CDR2 SYGVQD (reference sequence). The CDR3 loop is CASSYSDRGGNEQYF. The CDR3 DNA reads TGCGCCAGCAGTTATTCGGACAGGGGAGGGAACGAGCAGTACTTC.

This clonotype was seen many times. CDR3 sequence (DNA): TGTGCCAGCAGTAGGGGACAGGGGGATGAAAAACTGTTTTTT. It codes for CASSRGQGDEKLFF. The chain links TRBV9 to TRBJ1-4, with 11 bases aligning to TRBD1. With V trimmed by 5 bases and J by 6 bases, 3 bases remained unmatched. Germline V gene data show CDR1 as SGDLS and CDR2 as YYNGEE. The CDR3 length is 14 residues.

This clonotype was found a few times. V and J are TRBV29-1 and TRBJ1-5; 7 bases are a match to TRBD1. V was clipped by 4 bases and J by 2 bases; unmatched bases: 8. This CDR3 comprises 15 residues. In germline, CDR1 is SQVTM, CDR2 ANQGSEA. CDR3 coding DNA: TGCAGCGTTGCGATAACAGGGGACGGCAATCAGCCCCAGCATTTT. It translates to CSVAITGDGNQPQHF.

This clonotype showed up many times. V gene TRBV9 combines with J gene TRBJ2-5, with D unresolved. The CDR3 length is 14 residues. Trimming left V 4 bases short and J 0 bases short, with 10 bases between. Germline assignment: CDR1 SGDLS and CDR2 YYNGEE. The CDR3 DNA follows: TGTGCCAGCAGCCCCAGGACGGACCAAGAGACCCAGTACTTC. It is translated as CASSPRTDQETQYF.

This rearrangement joins TRBV5-8 to TRBJ1-5; the D gene is possibly TRBD1 (5 bases). From germline, CDR1 is SGHTS and CDR2 YDEGEE. The CDR3 sequence is 15 residues long. Between the trimmed V and J ends, which lost 2 bases and 0 bases, there was a span of 9 bases. The CDR3 region has the DNA TGTGCCAGCAGCTTCCGACAGATTAGCAATCAGCCCCAGCATTTT. Amino acids: CASSFRQISNQPQHF.

This clonotype has more than one count but fewer than ten. CDR3 in amino acids: CASSVAGLGEEQYF. CDR3 coding DNA: TGCGCCAGCAGCGTAGCGGGACTTGGTGAGGAGCAGTACTTC. This chain joins TRBV5-1 and TRBJ2-7; 8 nucleotides agree with TRBD2. The CDR3 spans 14 residues. Germline V gives CDR1 SGHRS, CDR2 YFSETQ. Losses at the gene ends were 4 bases for V and 7 bases for J; bases not matched to a gene: 10.

V is TRBV10-3 and J is TRBJ1-1; D remains ambiguous. The germline CDR1 and CDR2 sequences are ENHRY and SYGVKD. Trimming removed 6 bases at V and 2 bases at J, with 13 bases between. There are 14 residues in the CDR3. CDR3 sequence (DNA): TGTGCCATCAGCTCCGGACGGCAAAACACTGAAGCTTTCTTT. This encodes CAISSGRQNTEAFF.

The table lists this clonotype with a few counts. V is TRBV7-2 and J is TRBJ2-7; tentatively, D is TRBD1 (6 bases). CDR1 SGHTA and CDR2 FQGNSA come from the germline V gene. V was shortened by 5 bases and J by 2 bases, with 16 bases between the two germline ends. This CDR3 has 15 residues. This CDR3 is CASSIRQGTTYEQYF. CDR3 in DNA: TGTGCCAGCAGCATCAGGCAGGGGACGACCTACGAGCAGTACTTC.

The chain has TRBV2 and TRBJ1-5; D gene unclear. The CDR3 is 12 residues long. Germline V gives CDR1 SNHLY, CDR2 FYNNEI. V dropped 4 bases and J dropped 12 bases, with 13 bases sitting between them. The CDR3: CASSGERNFQHF. DNA of the CDR3: TGTGCCAGCAGTGGGGAACGGAATTTCCAGCATTTT.

This clonotype was counted only a few times. The genes are TRBV29-1 and TRBJ1-4; 9 nucleotides line up with TRBD1. Germline V gene sequence: CDR1 SQVTM, CDR2 ANQGSEA. This CDR3 has 14 residues. The trim removed 5 bases at V and 8 bases at J, leaving 9 bases unmatched. DNA for the CDR3: TGCAGCGTTTATACCGGGACAGGGACAGAAAAACTGTTTTTT. Amino acid sequence: CSVYTGTGTEKLFF.

The V call is TRBV7-9, the J call TRBJ2-5; D is uncertain. Trimming pared 8 bases from V and 1 base from J, leaving 8 bases between. The CDR3 runs 12 residues. Germline V gives CDR1 SEHNR, CDR2 FQNEAQ (reference sequence). CDR3 in DNA: TGTGCCAGCTTGGGCCTCCAAGAGACCCAGTACTTC. It encodes CASLGLQETQYF.

This clonotype came up a few times. The V gene is TRBV28, the J gene TRBJ2-7; 7 bases are shared with TRBD1. This CDR3 is 14 amino acids long. After removal of 6 bases from V and 2 bases from J, the junction contained 7 bases not matched to a gene. The germline gives CDR1 MDHEN, CDR2 SYDVKM. The CDR3 spells CASRPRDRPYEQYF. CDR3 coding DNA: TGTGCCAGCAGGCCTAGGGACAGACCCTACGAGCAGTACTTC.

Here the CDR3 reads CASSLAARGAGEAFF. CDR3 bases: TGTGCCAGCAGTTTAGCGGCTCGGGGTGCGGGAGAAGCTTTCTTT. This sequence joins TRBV12-3 or TRBV12-4 and TRBJ1-1; D not certain. The V end lost 0 bases, the J end lost 8 bases, and 16 bases lay between the germline ends. CDR3 length: 15 amino acids.

This clonotype was recorded a few times. The CDR3 DNA sequence: TGTGCCAGCAGCCCTGGTGGAAAACTGTTTTTT. Translation: CASSPGGKLFF. This rearrangement joins TRBV7-6 to TRBJ1-4, with no clear D. Trimming cost V 5 bases and J 10 bases, with 8 bases left between them. The CDR3 sequence is 11 residues long. Germline V CDR1 and CDR2: SGHVS, FNYEAQ.

The chain employs TRBV3-1 and TRBJ1-2, with TRBD1 matching over 11 bases. After removal of 5 bases from V and 4 bases from J, the junction contained 12 bases not matched to a gene. The CDR3 sequence is 17 residues long. The germline V gene has CDR1 LGHDT and CDR2 YNNKEL (reference sequence). Here the CDR3 reads CASSFFRTGGGSYGYTF. For the CDR3, the DNA is TGTGCCAGCAGCTTTTTCCGGACAGGGGGCGGTAGCTATGGCTACACCTTC. The entire variable domain, with the rest obtained from reference TRBV3-1 and TRBJ1-2, is as follows: DTAVSQTPKYLVTQMGNDKSIKCEQNLGHDTMYWYKQDSKKFLKIMFSYNNKELIINETVPNRFSPKSPDKAHLNLHINSLELGDSAVYFCASSFFRTGGGSYGYTFGSGTRLTVV.

This clonotype was seen repeatedly, ten times or more. The chain links TRBV7-9 to TRBJ2-3; 7 positions match TRBD1. The trim removed 3 bases at V and 4 bases at J, leaving 13 bases unmatched. The CDR3 has 17 amino acids. CDR1 and CDR2 (germline): SEHNR, FQNEAQ (reference sequence). CDR3 region: CASSFSPGTDKADTQYF. As DNA, the CDR3 is TGTGCCAGCAGCTTCTCTCCGGGGACAGATAAGGCAGATACGCAGTATTTT.

This clonotype appeared a few times. The chain uses TRBV7-2 and TRBJ2-2; no definite D call. The CDR3 contains 17 residues. The V end lost 1 base, the J end lost 0 bases, and 12 bases lay between the germline ends. The germline gives CDR1 SGHTA, CDR2 FQGNSA. CDR3 protein: CASSLGRLFANTGELFF. Here the CDR3 DNA reads TGTGCCAGCAGCTTAGGCCGGCTGTTCGCGAACACCGGGGAGCTGTTTTTT.

This clonotype was counted many times. V gene TRBV2 combines with J gene TRBJ1-1; D gene unclear. The CDR3 extends over 13 amino acids. The germline gives CDR1 SNHLY, CDR2 FYNNEI. The V and J ends lost 7 bases and 1 base respectively, with 10 bases between them. CDR3 DNA sequence: TGTGCCAGCATTCGAGGGTGGAACACTGAAGCTTTCTTT. Translating gives CASIRGWNTEAFF.

Only a few counts were recorded for this clonotype. The genes are TRBV12-3 or TRBV12-4 and TRBJ1-5, with D possibly being TRBD1 (5 bases). V lost 5 bases and J lost 3, with 11 bases in between. This CDR3 contains 14 residues. This CDR3 is CASSARDFNQPQHF. As DNA, the CDR3 is TGTGCCAGCAGTGCACGGGACTTCAATCAGCCCCAGCATTTT.

This chain uses TRBV4-1 with TRBJ2-7; a possible D gene is TRBD2 (7 bases). Deletions cut 3 bases from V and 3 bases from J, with 18 bases between. Per germline, CDR1 MGHRA and CDR2 YSYEKL. The CDR3 covers 16 residues. The DNA for the CDR3 is TGCGCCAGCAGCCAGAGGGGGAGGGACACTAGCTACGAGCAGTACTTC. Amino acids: CASSQRGRDTSYEQYF.

J is TRBJ2-1 and V is TRBV29-1, with 9 bases matching TRBD1. The CDR3 has 17 amino acids. CDR1 and CDR2 from the germline V gene are SQVTM and ANQGSEA. V shed 1 base, J shed 0 bases, and the junction held 7 bases outside the gene matches. The DNA for the CDR3 is TGCAGCGTTGAAGGGGCCGGGACAGGGAGCTCCTACAATGAGCAGTTCTTC. It specifies CSVEGAGTGSSYNEQFF.